The T cell receptor (beta chain) described here comes from a study of T cell responses to AZD1222 COVID-19 vaccine. CDR1 SNHLY and CDR2 FYNNEI come from the germline V gene. The CDR3 is 11 residues long. The V gene lost 9 bases and the J gene lost 6 bases, with 11 bases spanning the gap. Only in-frame clones appear in the TCRdb table, and some are missing; sequencing was by immunoSEQ multiplex PCR. Among around 150,000 clones listed, more than 80% were seen once. The sequenced sample was peripheral blood, obtained 28 days after the second AZD1222 dose. This chain connects TRBV2 to TRBJ1-2, with D unresolved. The sequence derives from an adult who received the AZD1222 COVID-19 vaccine. Here the CDR3 reads CARVGSDGYTF. The CDR3, as DNA: TGTGCCAGGGTGGGGAGCGATGGCTACACCTTC.